These T cell receptor beta chains were read from a single sample in a study of circulating tumor DNA in untreated peripheral T-cell lymphoma. Using immunoSEQ multiplex PCR, the repertoire was profiled, and TCRdb retains in-frame clones only, with some absent. In the table there are some 530 clones, 80% to 90% of which are singletons. Sequenced input: cell-free DNA from blood serum. The receptors come from a human donor with peripheral T-cell lymphoma. Each CDR3 is given with its conserved first and last residue. The D gene is left open where the match is weak. Clone size, where shown, is once, few, many, or a class for clones that have expanded.

j_call d_call v_call clone_size cdr3_nt cdr3_aa
TRBJ2-2 - TRBV5-1 - TGCGCCAGCAGCTTGCGTGCAGGGGTGGGCACCGGGGAGCTGTTTTTT CASSLRAGVGTGELFF
TRBJ1-5 - TRBV18 few TGTGCCAGCTCATCATCAGGGGACAATCAGCCCCAGCATTTT CASSSSGDNQPQHF
TRBJ2-7 TRBD2 TRBV9 once TGTGCCAGCAGCCCCATCGGGGGGGGCAGCTACGAGCAGTACTTC CASSPIGGGSYEQYF
TRBJ2-1 - TRBV6-1 - TGTGCCAGCAGTGAGTTAGGACAGTCCTACAATGAGCAGTTCTTC CASSELGQSYNEQFF
TRBJ1-2 TRBD1 TRBV7-2 - TGTGCCAGCAGCTTAGAAAGGCAGGGGGGTAGATATGGCTACACCTTC CASSLERQGGRYGYTF
TRBJ1-4 - TRBV10-3 - TGTGCCATCAGTGAAACTAGTGAAAAACTGTTTTTT CAISETSEKLFF
TRBJ1-5 - TRBV14 - TGTGCCAGCAGCCAATTCAGTGGGCCCCAGCATTTT CASSQFSGPQHF
TRBJ2-1 - TRBV5-1 - TGCGCCAGCAGCGTAGGCGGGGACAATGAGCAGTTCTTC CASSVGGDNEQFF
TRBJ1-1 - TRBV25-1 - TGTGCCAGCACCCAAACAGCCATAGACCACACTGAAGCTTTCTTT CASTQTAIDHTEAFF
TRBJ1-5 - TRBV6-6 few TGTGCCAGCAGTCACGGGTACCCAGATAGCAATCAGCCCCAGCATTTT CASSHGYPDSNQPQHF